This TCR beta chain appears in the sequencing data of a study of STAT5B mutations in CD4+ large granular lymphocyte leukemia. Overall study context: Among healthy controls, a particular HLA allele went with more CDR3 'QG' motifs.

Study-wide results and limits: Top patient clones used TRBV06 genes more often: 8/27 versus 2/35 in controls.

Controls came from buffy coats of healthy blood donors. The assay was immunoSEQ multiplex PCR, and TCRdb's table has in-frame clones only and misses some. The sample has over 30,000 clones, just over 75% seen once. Of note for this clone: The antigen is unknown.

The CDR3 contains 17 residues. Germline CDR1 and CDR2: SGHTA and FQGNSA. The V gene end was trimmed by 1 base and the J gene end by 2 bases; junction bases not matched to a gene: 9. The source of this sequence is a human donor in good health. V and J are TRBV7-2 and TRBJ2-7; the match to TRBD2 covers 9 bases. Sequenced material: CD4+ T cells from blood buffy coats. The DNA for the CDR3 is TGTGCCAGCAGCTTAGTGGCTAGCGGGAATAGCGCCTACGAGCAGTACTTC. Amino acids: CASSLVASGNSAYEQYF.